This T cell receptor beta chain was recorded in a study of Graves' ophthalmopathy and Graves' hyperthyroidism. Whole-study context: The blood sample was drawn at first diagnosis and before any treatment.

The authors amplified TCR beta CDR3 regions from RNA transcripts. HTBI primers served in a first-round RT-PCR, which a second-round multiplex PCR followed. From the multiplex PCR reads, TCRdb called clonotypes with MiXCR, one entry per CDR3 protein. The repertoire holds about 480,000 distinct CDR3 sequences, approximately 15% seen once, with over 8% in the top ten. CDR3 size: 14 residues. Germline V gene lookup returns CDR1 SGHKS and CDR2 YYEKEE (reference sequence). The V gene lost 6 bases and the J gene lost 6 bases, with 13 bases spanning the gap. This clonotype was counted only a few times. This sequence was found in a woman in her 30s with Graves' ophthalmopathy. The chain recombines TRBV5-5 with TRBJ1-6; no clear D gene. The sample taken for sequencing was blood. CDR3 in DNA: TGTGCCAGCACCCAAGGGTTTTCTAATTCACCCCTCCACTTT. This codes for CASTQGFSNSPLHF.